Presented here are 15 T cell receptor beta chains from one specimen sequenced in a study. TCRdb analysed the RT-PCR reads with MiXCR anew, one entry per CDR3 protein. Of about 680,000 distinct CDR3 sequences listed, about 14% are singletons. The specimen sequenced was memory CD4+ T cells from blood. The source is a female donor in good health, serving as a healthy control.

In this sample, this clonotype turned up a few times. The chain employs TRBV7-6 and TRBJ2-2, with 12 positions matching TRBD1. Germline trimming cut 6 bases from V and 4 bases from J; bases unmatched to any gene: 9. The CDR3 runs 17 residues. Germline V lookup: CDR1 SGHVS, CDR2 FNYEAQ. The CDR3 DNA is TGTGCCAGCAGGGGCCAGCCGGGACAGGGGGCCACCGGGGAGCTGTTTTTT. This encodes CASRGQPGQGATGELFF.

This chain joins TRBV9 and TRBJ2-7, with D uncertain. Trimming pared 2 bases from V and 0 bases from J, leaving 12 bases between. Germline V gene lookup returns CDR1 SGDLS and CDR2 YYNGEE. This CDR3 spans 15 amino acids. The DNA of the CDR3 is TGTGCCAGCAGCGTCCAAGGACGAGACTCCTACGAGCAGTACTTC. Protein product: CASSVQGRDSYEQYF.

This chain's CDR3 is CASSFTGDVGNTIYF. The CDR3 bases are TGTGCCAGCAGCTTTACAGGAGACGTTGGAAACACCATATATTTT. The chain links TRBV7-2 to TRBJ1-3, with TRBD1 as a possible D gene (5 bases). This CDR3 comprises 15 residues. CDR1 is SGHTA, CDR2 FQGNSA, per germline. Trimming shortened V by 3 bases and J by 3 bases, and 12 bases separated the two germline ends.

This chain uses TRBV7-2 with TRBJ2-6; D ambiguous. CDR1 and CDR2 from the germline V gene are SGHTA and FQGNSA. V lost 1 base and J lost 0, with 7 bases in between. The CDR3 runs to 16 residues. CDR3 residues: CASSLETYSGANVLTF. Here the CDR3 DNA reads TGTGCCAGCAGCTTAGAGACCTACTCTGGGGCCAACGTCCTGACTTTC.

With respect to this clonotype: Being one base from a much bigger clone, this may be a read error. The gene calls are TRBV20-1 and TRBJ2-5; 7 positions agree with TRBD2. The germline V gene encodes CDR1 DFQATT and CDR2 SNEGSKA (reference sequence). V lost 5 bases and J lost 0; bases outside the gene matches: 9. This CDR3 is built from 15 residues. The CDR3 loop is CSARGLEGNQETQYF. The CDR3 region has the DNA TGCAGTGCTCGAGGACTAGAGGGGAACCAAGAGACCCAGTACTTC.

This clonotype has a count of ten or more. An end of the junction does not agree with germline; a read error may underlie this. This chain links TRBV20-1 with TRBJ1-2; D is perhaps TRBD1 (6 bases). The V gene's germline CDR1 is DFQATT and CDR2 SNEGSKA (reference sequence). The CDR3 has 12 residues. In nucleotides, the CDR3 is TGCAGTGCCAGAGGGGGAATTTATGGCTACACCTTC. It encodes CSARGGIYGYTF.

V is TRBV5-1 and J is TRBJ2-5; possibly TRBD2 for D (5 bases). Germline values: CDR1 SGHRS, CDR2 YFSETQ. The V and J ends lost 1 base and 4 bases respectively, with 8 bases between them. There are 13 residues in the CDR3. The CDR3 region is CASSLFEGETQYF. The CDR3 coding sequence is TGCGCCAGCAGCTTGTTTGAGGGAGAGACCCAGTACTTC.

This clonotype has more than one count but fewer than ten. The chain uses TRBV12-3 or TRBV12-4 and TRBJ2-5, with 9 positions matching TRBD1. V gave up 5 bases and J gave up 6 bases; unmatched junction bases: 4. The CDR3 covers 13 residues. CDR3 amino acids: CASSGGTGKTQYF. The CDR3 DNA reads as TGTGCCAGCAGTGGGGGGACAGGGAAGACCCAGTACTTC.

Many counts were recorded for this clonotype. The genes are TRBV12-3 or TRBV12-4 and TRBJ1-2; tentatively, D is TRBD1 (6 bases). This CDR3 is 13 amino acids long. Trimming stripped 6 bases from V and 5 bases from J, with 13 bases between. This CDR3 is CASSPRRGYGYTF. DNA of the CDR3: TGTGCCAGCAGCCCCAGGAGGGGGTATGGCTACACCTTC.

This clonotype occurred many times. V and J are TRBV27 and TRBJ1-1; D unresolved. The V gene's germline CDR1 is MNHEY and CDR2 SMNVEV (reference sequence). The length of the CDR3 is 12 residues. Trimming removed 5 bases at V and 6 bases at J, with 10 bases between. CDR3 DNA: TGTGCCAGCAGTGAGGTGGGAGCTGAAGCTTTCTTT. Encoded protein: CASSEVGAEAFF.

This clonotype was detected only a few times. V gene TRBV19 combines with J gene TRBJ1-5; D remains unclear. The CDR3 has 12 amino acids. V lost 9 bases to trimming and J lost 7 bases, with 13 bases between them. Looked up from germline, CDR1 is LNHDA and CDR2 is SQIVND (reference sequence). The CDR3 is CARGLTNQPQHF. DNA of the CDR3: TGTGCCAGGGGCCTTACAAACCAGCCCCAGCATTTT.

V usage is TRBV7-2 and J usage is TRBJ1-4; possible D gene TRBD1, 5 bases. V lost 8 bases and J lost 7, with 20 bases in between. Germline CDR1 is SGHTA and CDR2 is FQGNSA. This CDR3 contains 15 residues. CDR3 sequence reads: CASDSGAGMGEKLFF. Written as DNA, the CDR3 is TGTGCCAGCGACTCTGGGGCGGGGATGGGTGAAAAACTGTTTTTT. Drawing the rest from reference TRBV7-2 and TRBJ1-4, the complete variable domain is GAGVSQSPSNKVTEKGKDVELRCDPISGHTALYWYRQSLGQGLEFLIYFQGNSAPDKSGLPSDRFSAERTGGSVSTLTIQRTQQEDSAVYLCASDSGAGMGEKLFFGSGTQLSVL.

This clonotype was counted at least ten times. The chain has TRBV28 and TRBJ1-2; 9 bases match TRBD1. The CDR3 loop spans 14 amino acids. V dropped 6 bases and J dropped 2; count of bases not matched to a gene: 4. Germline-derived CDR1 and CDR2 are MDHEN and SYDVKM. Here the CDR3 reads CASSWGTGNYGYTF. Here the CDR3 DNA reads TGTGCCAGCAGCTGGGGGACAGGGAACTATGGCTACACCTTC.

The V call is TRBV12-3 or TRBV12-4, the J call TRBJ1-6; 11 bases match TRBD1. This CDR3 contains 15 residues. With 3 bases clipped from V and 7 bases from J, the junction kept 2 bases outside the gene matches. CDR3 residues: CASSFGDRGNSPLHF. CDR3 nucleotide sequence: TGTGCCAGCAGTTTTGGGGACAGGGGGAATTCACCCCTCCACTTT.

V usage is TRBV28 and J usage is TRBJ1-2; 7 bases are shared with TRBD1. Per the germline V gene, CDR1 is MDHEN and CDR2 is SYDVKM. This CDR3 is built from 14 residues. V shed 5 bases and J 1 base; nucleotides not matched to a gene: 4. CDR3 residues: CASSPTGFNYGYTF. In DNA, the CDR3 is TGTGCCAGCAGTCCGACAGGGTTTAACTATGGCTACACCTTC.